This T cell receptor beta chain was identified in a study of cytomegalovirus exposure and HLA in healthy donors. This CDR3 is 14 amino acids long. The V and J ends lost 3 bases and 4 bases, in that order; junction bases with no gene match: 2. Germline loops: CDR1 MGHRA, CDR2 YSYEKL. In regard to this clone: Antigen specificity is unknown.

In the PCR, 60 Vbeta and 13 Jbeta primers were used. Data came from immunoSEQ multiplex PCR; TCRdb stores just in-frame clones and leaves some out. Of about 160,000 clones listed, roughly 83% are singletons. Overall study findings and caveats: After further analysis at a later stage, some 15,000 TCR beta sequences were associated with HLA alleles at 0.05 false discovery rate. Later examination showed HLA-associated TCR beta chains had greater clonal expansion than equally common others. In terms of immune exposure information, only CMV serostatus was available. The authors reported that TCR beta sequences could predict HLA-A and HLA-B alleles. These predictions were accurate for most subjects in the first cohort.

The clonotype originates from a man younger than 45 in good health and CMV-seronegative. What was sequenced was PBMCs. The chain recombines TRBV4-1 with TRBJ1-4; 7 nucleotides align to TRBD1. The CDR3 is CASSQGQLNEKLFF. The CDR3 nucleotides read TGCGCCAGCAGCCAGGGACAGCTTAATGAAAAACTGTTTTTT.